The rows below give T cell receptor beta chains drawn from one sample of a study of T-cell reconstitution after alpha-beta-depleted transplantation in children. TCRdb called the PCR reads again in MiXCR, with one record for every CDR3 protein. The data hold about 230,000 distinct CDR3 sequences, with around 8.9% observed a single time. The source was PBMCs from the stem cell graft donor, collected from the stem cell graft. The receptors come from a human donor who donated a stem cell graft to a child with SCID. CDR3s leave out the opening cysteine and the closing phenylalanine or tryptophan. Fields, in order: V gene, J gene, CDR3 protein.

>TRBV29-1|TRBJ1-3
SVRFDSLSGNTIY
>TRBV5-1|TRBJ2-7
ASSFGTGGYEQY
>TRBV7-2|TRBJ1-4
ASSLMGRGNEKLF
>TRBV12-3/TRBV12-4|TRBJ2-1
ASSLVSSVIHEQF
>TRBV25-1|TRBJ2-3
ASSPGTGYTDTQY
>TRBV4-1|TRBJ2-5
ASSQDNRKETQY
>TRBV2|TRBJ1-5
ASSVNPGGGAFNQPQH
>TRBV15|TRBJ1-1
ATSRPRFNTEAF
>TRBV5-5|TRBJ2-5
ASRYEDRETQY
>TRBV12-3/TRBV12-4|TRBJ1-6
ASSLGFPGSLH
>TRBV5-1|TRBJ1-2
ASSFGSIYGYT
>TRBV2|TRBJ1-2
ASPRDRVTGYT
>TRBV20-1|TRBJ2-7
SAAGAGVSYEQY